This T cell receptor (beta chain) was identified during a study of shared clonotypes between healthy human individuals. CDR1 MNHEY and CDR2 SMNVEV come from the germline V gene (reference sequence). V lost 6 bases and J 2 bases, leaving 5 bases between the germline ends. CDR3 length equals 11 residues. This table comes from immunoSEQ multiplex PCR, and its TCRdb copy is limited to in-frame clones, with some not included. The sample has around 600,000 clones, about 95% seen once. Regarding the study as a whole: Lower generation probabilities were found for non-shared clonotypes than for those shared by all four donors.

CD45RO-negative CD8 cells positively selected for CCR7 made up the naive population, which excluded terminally differentiated effector memory CD45RA+ cells. Notes on this clone: The antigen remains undetermined.

The J gene is TRBJ2-7, the V gene TRBV27; D uncertain. The TCR was taken from a woman under 40 in good health. The source material was naive CD8+ T cells sorted from blood. The CDR3, as DNA: TGTGCCAGCAGCCCTGCCTACGAGCAGTACTTC. Protein: CASSPAYEQYF.